The 5 T cell receptor beta chains below all came from one sample that was sequenced in a study of blood T cell repertoires in COVID-19. Libraries were prepared by immunoSEQ multiplex PCR; TCRdb keeps only in-frame clonotypes and omits some of them. The sample includes some 20,000 clones, 85% to 90% seen only once; the top ten take approximately 3.8%. The sequenced sample consisted of peripheral blood. The receptors were gathered from a man aged 45-65 years with active COVID-19.

The chain employs TRBV11-2 and TRBJ1-2, with D maybe TRBD1 (6 bases). V was trimmed by 2 bases and J by 0 bases, leaving 10 bases between them. The CDR3 runs to 15 residues. Per the germline V gene, CDR1 is SGHAT and CDR2 is FQNNGV. CDR3 sequence: CASSLLDRPNYGYTF. The DNA of the CDR3 is TGTGCCAGCAGCTTACTGGACAGACCTAACTATGGCTACACCTTC.

This chain joins TRBV6-1 and TRBJ2-1, with TRBD1 identical over 7 bases. With V trimmed by 4 bases and J by 2 bases, 11 bases remained unmatched. This CDR3 has 17 residues. The V gene's germline CDR1 is MNHNS and CDR2 SASEGT. The CDR3 reads CASSAVGQPSPYNEQFF. The CDR3, as DNA: TGTGCCAGCAGTGCCGTGGGACAGCCCAGTCCCTACAATGAGCAGTTCTTC.

The V call is TRBV30, the J call TRBJ2-7, with D possibly TRBD1 on 5 matching bases. This CDR3 is built from 13 residues. Per germline, CDR1 GTSNPN and CDR2 SVGIG (reference sequence). V lost 7 bases and J lost 1, with 14 bases in between. As DNA, the CDR3 is TGTGCCTCTGTGGACAAGCGTTCCTACGAGCAGTACTTC. Amino acid sequence: CASVDKRSYEQYF.

V is TRBV7-9 and J is TRBJ2-3; no clear D gene. This CDR3 region has 13 residues. Looked up from germline, CDR1 is SEHNR and CDR2 is FQNEAQ (reference sequence). V lost 0 bases and J lost 2, with 3 bases in between. The CDR3 sequence is CASSLAITDTQYF. CDR3 nucleotide sequence: TGTGCCAGCAGCTTAGCTATCACAGATACGCAGTATTTT.

The V gene is TRBV4-1, the J gene TRBJ2-1; D possibly corresponds to TRBD2 (5 bases). The CDR3 has 15 amino acids. Germline CDR1 is MGHRA and CDR2 is YSYEKL. V was shortened by 1 base and J by 4 bases, with 11 bases between the two germline ends. The CDR3 here is CASSQGLAGYNEQFF. The DNA for the CDR3 is TGCGCCAGCAGCCAAGGGCTAGCTGGTTACAATGAGCAGTTCTTC.